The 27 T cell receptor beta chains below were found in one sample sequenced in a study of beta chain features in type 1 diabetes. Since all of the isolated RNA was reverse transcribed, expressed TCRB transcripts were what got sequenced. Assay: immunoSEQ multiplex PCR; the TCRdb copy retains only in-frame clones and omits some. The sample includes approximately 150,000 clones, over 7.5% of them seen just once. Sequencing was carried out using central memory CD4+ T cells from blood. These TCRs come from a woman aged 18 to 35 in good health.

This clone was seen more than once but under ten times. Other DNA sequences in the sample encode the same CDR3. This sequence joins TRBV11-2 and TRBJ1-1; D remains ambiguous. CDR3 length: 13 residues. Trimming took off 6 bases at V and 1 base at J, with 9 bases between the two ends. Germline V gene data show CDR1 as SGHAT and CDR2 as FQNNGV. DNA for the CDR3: TGTGCCAGCAGTCGGCGGGAGAACACTGAAGCTTTCTTT. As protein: CASSRRENTEAFF.

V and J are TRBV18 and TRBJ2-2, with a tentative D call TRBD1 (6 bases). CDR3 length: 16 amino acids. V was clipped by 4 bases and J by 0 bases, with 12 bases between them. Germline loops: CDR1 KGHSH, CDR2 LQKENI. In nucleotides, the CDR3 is TGTGCCAGCTCACGCTCAGCAGGGGCGAACACCGGGGAGCTGTTTTTT. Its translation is CASSRSAGANTGELFF.

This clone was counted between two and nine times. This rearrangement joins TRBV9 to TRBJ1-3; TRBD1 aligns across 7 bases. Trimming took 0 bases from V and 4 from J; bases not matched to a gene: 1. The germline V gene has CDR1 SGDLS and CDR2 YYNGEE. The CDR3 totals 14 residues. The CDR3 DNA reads TGTGCCAGCAGCGTAGGGGACAGCGGAAACACCATATATTTT. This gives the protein CASSVGDSGNTIYF.

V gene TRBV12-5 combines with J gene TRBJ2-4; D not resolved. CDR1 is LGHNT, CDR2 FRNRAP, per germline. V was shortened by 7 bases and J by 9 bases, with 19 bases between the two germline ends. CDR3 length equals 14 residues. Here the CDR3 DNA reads TGTGCTAGTGCCTGGGCCCGCAACGGTGGCATTCAGTACTTC. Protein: CASAWARNGGIQYF.

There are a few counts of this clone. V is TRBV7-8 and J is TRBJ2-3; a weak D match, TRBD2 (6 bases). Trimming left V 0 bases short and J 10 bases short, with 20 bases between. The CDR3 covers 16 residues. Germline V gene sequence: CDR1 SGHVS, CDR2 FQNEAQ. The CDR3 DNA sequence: TGTGCCAGCAGCTTAGCGAATCGGGAGCAGAGTAGGGCGCAGTATTTT. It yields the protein CASSLANREQSRAQYF.

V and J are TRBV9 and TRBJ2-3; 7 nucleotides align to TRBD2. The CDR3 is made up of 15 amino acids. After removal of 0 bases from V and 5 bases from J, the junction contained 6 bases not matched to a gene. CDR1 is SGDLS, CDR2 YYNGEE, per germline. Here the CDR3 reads CASSVGSSGLDTQYF. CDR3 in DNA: TGTGCCAGCAGCGTAGGGTCTAGCGGCTTAGATACGCAGTATTTT.

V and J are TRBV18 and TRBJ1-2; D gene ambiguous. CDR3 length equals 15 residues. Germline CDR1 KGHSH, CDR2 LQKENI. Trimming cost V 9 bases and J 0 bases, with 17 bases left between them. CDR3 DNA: TGTGCCAGTTGTCCCCCGGAGGGAGCTAACTATGGCTACACCTTC. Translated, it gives CASCPPEGANYGYTF.

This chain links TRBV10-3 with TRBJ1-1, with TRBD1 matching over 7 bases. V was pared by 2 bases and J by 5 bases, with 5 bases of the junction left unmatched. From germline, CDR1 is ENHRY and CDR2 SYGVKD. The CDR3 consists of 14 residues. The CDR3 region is CAISEPGGRTEAFF. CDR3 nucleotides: TGTGCCATCAGTGAGCCAGGGGGTAGAACTGAAGCTTTCTTT.

The CDR3 nucleotides read TGTGCCAGCAGCCGCACTCAGGGAATTATTCTCTATGGCTACACCTTC. Translation gives CASSRTQGIILYGYTF. The gene calls are TRBV4-2 and TRBJ1-2; a weak D match, TRBD1 (5 bases). The CDR3 spans 16 residues. Trimming left V 4 bases short and J 4 bases short, with 19 bases between. Germline V gene sequence: CDR1 LGHNA, CDR2 YNFKEQ.

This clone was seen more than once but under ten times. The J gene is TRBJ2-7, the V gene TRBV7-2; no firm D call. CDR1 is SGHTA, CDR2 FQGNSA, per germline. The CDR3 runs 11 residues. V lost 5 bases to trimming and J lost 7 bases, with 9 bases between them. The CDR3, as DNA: TGTGCCAGCAGCGAAACATGGGAGCAGTACTTC. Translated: CASSETWEQYF.

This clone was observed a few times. The DNA of the CDR3 is TGTGCCAGCAGTCTAGGACTAGCGGCATACAATGAGCAGTTCTTC. It is translated as CASSLGLAAYNEQFF. J is TRBJ2-1 and V is TRBV28; 10 positions match TRBD2. CDR1 is MDHEN, CDR2 SYDVKM, per germline. The CDR3 sequence is 15 residues long. V lost 5 bases to trimming and J lost 4 bases; unmatched junction nucleotides: 5. The entire variable domain, with the rest obtained from reference TRBV28 and TRBJ2-1, is as follows: DVKVTQSSRYLVKRTGEKVFLECVQDMDHENMFWYRQDPGLGLRLIYFSYDVKMKEKGDIPEGYSVSREKKERFSLILESASTNQTSMYLCASSLGLAAYNEQFFGPGTRLTVL.

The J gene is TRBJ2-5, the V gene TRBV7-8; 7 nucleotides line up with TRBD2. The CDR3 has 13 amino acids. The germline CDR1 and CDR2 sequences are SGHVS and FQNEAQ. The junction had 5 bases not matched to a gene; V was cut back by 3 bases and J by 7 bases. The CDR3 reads CASSLTGGGTQYF. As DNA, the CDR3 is TGTGCCAGCAGCTTGACTGGGGGGGGGACCCAGTACTTC.

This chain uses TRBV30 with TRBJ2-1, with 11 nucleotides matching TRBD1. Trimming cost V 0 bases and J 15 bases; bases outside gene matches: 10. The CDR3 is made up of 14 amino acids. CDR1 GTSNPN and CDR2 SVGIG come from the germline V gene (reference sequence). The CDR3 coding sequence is TGTGCCTGGAGTGTGGGGGGGACAGGGGGAATGAGGTTCTTC. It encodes CAWSVGGTGGMRFF.

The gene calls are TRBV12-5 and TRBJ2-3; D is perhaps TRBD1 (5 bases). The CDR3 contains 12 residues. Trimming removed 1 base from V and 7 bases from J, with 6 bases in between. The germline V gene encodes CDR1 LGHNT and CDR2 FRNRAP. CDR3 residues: CASGLDRNTQYF. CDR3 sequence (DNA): TGTGCTAGTGGTTTGGACAGGAATACGCAGTATTTT.

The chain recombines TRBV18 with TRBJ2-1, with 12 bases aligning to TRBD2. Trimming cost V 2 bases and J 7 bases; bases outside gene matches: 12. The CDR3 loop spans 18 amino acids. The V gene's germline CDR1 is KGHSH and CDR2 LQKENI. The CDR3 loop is CASSPRVSLAGGGNEQFF. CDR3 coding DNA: TGTGCCAGCTCACCAAGAGTCAGTCTAGCGGGAGGGGGAAATGAGCAGTTCTTC.

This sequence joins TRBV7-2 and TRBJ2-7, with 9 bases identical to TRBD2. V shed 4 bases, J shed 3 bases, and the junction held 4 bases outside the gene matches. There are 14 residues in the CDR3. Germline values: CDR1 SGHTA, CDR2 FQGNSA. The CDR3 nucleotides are TGTGCCAGCAGCTCGCGGGGGGGAGGCTACGAGCAGTACTTC. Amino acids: CASSSRGGGYEQYF.

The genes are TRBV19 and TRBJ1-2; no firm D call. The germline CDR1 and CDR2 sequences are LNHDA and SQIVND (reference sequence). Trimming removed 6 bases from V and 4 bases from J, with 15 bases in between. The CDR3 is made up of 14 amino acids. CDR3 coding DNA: TGTGCCAGTAGCTTGTCTAGGAACCTCTATGGCTACACCTTC. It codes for CASSLSRNLYGYTF.

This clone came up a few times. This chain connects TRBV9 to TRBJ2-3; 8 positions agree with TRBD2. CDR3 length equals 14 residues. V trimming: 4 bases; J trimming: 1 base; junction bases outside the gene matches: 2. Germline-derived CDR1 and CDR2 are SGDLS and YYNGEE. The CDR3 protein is CASSRGGGTDTQYF. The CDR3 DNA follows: TGTGCCAGCAGCCGGGGGGGCGGCACAGATACGCAGTATTTT.

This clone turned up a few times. The CDR3 nucleotides are TGTGCCAGCAGACCCTTCCCGGGGTACAATGAGCAGTTCTTC. Translated: CASRPFPGYNEQFF. The V gene is TRBV7-9, the J gene TRBJ2-1, with D possibly TRBD2 on 5 matching bases. There are 14 residues in the CDR3. Germline lookup yields CDR1 SEHNR and CDR2 FQNEAQ (reference sequence). The V end was cut by 6 bases, the J end by 4 bases, with 13 bases between.

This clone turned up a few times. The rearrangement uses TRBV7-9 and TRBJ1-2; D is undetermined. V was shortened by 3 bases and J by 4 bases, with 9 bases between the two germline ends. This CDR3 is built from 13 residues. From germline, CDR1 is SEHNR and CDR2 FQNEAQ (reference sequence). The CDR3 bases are TGTGCCAGCAGCTTCTCACAGTCCTATGGCTACACCTTC. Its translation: CASSFSQSYGYTF.

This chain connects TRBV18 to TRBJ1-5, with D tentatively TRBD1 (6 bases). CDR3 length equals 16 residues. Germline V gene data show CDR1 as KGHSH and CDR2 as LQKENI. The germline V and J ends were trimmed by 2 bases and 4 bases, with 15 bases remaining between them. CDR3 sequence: CASSPLRAGANQPQHF. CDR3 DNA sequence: TGTGCCAGCTCACCATTGAGGGCGGGGGCGAATCAGCCCCAGCATTTT.

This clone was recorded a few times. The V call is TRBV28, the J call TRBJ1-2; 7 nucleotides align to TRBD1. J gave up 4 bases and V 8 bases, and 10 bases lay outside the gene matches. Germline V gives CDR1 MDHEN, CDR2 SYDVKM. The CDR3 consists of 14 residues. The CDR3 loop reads CASRREGASYGYTF. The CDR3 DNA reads TGTGCCAGCCGCCGAGAGGGGGCATCCTATGGCTACACCTTC.

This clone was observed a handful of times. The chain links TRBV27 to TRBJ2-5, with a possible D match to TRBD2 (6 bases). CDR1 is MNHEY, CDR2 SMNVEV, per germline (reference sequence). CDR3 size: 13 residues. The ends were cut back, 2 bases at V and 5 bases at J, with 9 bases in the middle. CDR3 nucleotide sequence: TGTGCCAGCAGTTTAGGAGGGGTCGAGACCCAGTACTTC. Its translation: CASSLGGVETQYF.

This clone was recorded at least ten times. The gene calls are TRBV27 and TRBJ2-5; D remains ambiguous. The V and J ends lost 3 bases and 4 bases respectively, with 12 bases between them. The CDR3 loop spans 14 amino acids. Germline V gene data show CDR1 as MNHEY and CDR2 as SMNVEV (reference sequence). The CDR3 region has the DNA TGTGCCAGCAGTTTGTCGACTGATGGAGAGACCCAGTACTTC. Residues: CASSLSTDGETQYF.

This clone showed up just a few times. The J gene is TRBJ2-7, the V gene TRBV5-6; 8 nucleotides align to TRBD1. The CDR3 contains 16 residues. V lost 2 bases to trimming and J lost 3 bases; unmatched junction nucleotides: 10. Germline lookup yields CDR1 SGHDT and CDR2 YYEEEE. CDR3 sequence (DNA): TGTGCCAGCAGCTTATTAGTGGACAGGGTTTTCTACGAGCAGTACTTC. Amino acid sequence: CASSLLVDRVFYEQYF.

The CDR3 spells CASSADRGMKGYTF. The CDR3 region has the DNA TGTGCCAGCAGCGCAGACAGGGGGATGAAAGGCTACACCTTC. V and J are TRBV2 and TRBJ1-2, with 9 bases lining up with TRBD1. The CDR3 consists of 14 residues. Trimming took 6 bases from V and 8 from J; bases not matched to a gene: 10. Germline V gives CDR1 SNHLY, CDR2 FYNNEI.

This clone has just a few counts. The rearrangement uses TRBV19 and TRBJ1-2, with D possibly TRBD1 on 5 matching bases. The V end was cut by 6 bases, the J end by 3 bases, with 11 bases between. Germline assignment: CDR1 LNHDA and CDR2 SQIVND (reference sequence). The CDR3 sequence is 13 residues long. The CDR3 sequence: CASRAGIDYGYTF. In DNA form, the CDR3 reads TGTGCCAGTAGGGCAGGGATTGACTATGGCTACACCTTC.